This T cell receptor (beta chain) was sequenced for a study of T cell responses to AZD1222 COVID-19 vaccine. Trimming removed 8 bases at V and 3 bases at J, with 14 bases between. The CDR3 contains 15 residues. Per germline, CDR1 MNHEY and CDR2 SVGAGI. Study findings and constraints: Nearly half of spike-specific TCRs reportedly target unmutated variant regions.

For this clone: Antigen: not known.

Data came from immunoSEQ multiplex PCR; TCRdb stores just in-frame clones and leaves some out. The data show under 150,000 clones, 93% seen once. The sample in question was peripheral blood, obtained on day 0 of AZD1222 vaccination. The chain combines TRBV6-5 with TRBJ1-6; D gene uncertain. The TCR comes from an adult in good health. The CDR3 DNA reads TGTGCCAGCCGAAGGGAGTTTGACTATAATTCACCCCTCCACTTT. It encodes CASRREFDYNSPLHF.